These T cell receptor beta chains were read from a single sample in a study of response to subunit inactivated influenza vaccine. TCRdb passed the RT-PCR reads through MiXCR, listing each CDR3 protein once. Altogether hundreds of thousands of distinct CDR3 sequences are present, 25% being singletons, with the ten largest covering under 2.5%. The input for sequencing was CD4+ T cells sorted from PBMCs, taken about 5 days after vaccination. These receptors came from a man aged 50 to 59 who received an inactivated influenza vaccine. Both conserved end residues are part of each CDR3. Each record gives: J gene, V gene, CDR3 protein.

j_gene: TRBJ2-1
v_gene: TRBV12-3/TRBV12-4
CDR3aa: CASSKTIGSYNEQFF

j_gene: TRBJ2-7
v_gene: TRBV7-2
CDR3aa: CASSLAGAGVGYEQYF

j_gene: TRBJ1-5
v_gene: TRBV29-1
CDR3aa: CSVLPPQDTEINQPQHF

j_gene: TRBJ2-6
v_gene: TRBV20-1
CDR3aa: CSAFGPGLAGESANVLTF

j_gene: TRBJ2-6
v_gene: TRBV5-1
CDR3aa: CASSLGGRSGANVLTF

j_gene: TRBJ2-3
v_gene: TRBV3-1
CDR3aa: CASSQDGRTIPDTQYF

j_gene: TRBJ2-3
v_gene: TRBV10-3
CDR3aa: CAIRPGQGDTQYF

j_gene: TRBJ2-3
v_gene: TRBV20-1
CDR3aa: CGARAGGPDTQYF

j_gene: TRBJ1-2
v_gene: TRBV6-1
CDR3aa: CASSEGQFYGYTF

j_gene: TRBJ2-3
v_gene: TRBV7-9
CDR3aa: CASTPQGAVTDTQYF

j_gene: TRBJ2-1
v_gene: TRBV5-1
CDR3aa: CASSPAGTSYIWEQFF

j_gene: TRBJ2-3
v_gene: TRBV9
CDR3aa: CASSVVPSGAGNTQYF

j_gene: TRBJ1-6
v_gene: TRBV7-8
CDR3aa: CASSTVGGGSPLHF

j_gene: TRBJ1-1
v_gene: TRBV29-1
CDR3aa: CSVVRDRVKTEAFF

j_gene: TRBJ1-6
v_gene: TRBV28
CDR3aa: CASSFNSPLHF

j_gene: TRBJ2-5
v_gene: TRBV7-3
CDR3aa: CASSFRNQETQYF

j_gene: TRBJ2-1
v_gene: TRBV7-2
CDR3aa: CASSLIGSSYNEQFF

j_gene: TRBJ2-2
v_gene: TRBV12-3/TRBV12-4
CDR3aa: CAIGGPNRRELFF

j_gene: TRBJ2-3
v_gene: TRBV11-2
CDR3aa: CASSLYGGVGSTDTQYF

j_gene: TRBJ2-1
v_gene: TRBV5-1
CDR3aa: CASSTTGTGFGEQFF

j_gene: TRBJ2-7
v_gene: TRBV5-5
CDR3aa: CASSAGWSGTATYEQYF

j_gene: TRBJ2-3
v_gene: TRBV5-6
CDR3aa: CASSRRLGLAGVDRTDTQYF